Listed below are T cell receptor beta chains from one sample, sequenced in a study of a mutant IDH1 vaccine in newly diagnosed glioma. This table comes from immunoSEQ multiplex PCR, and its TCRdb copy is limited to in-frame clones, with some not included. Of around 60,000 clones in the sample, 75% to 90% were seen once. The antigens of these receptors remain unknown. The sample was PBMCs, taken from a glioma patient whose treatment included an IDH1 peptide vaccine. These receptors were collected from a man younger than 40 with glioma. Each CDR3 is given with its conserved first and last residue. The order of the fields is V gene, J gene, D gene, clone size, CDR3 protein, CDR3 DNA. D genes are given only for firm matches. Some rows have no size entry. The others give once, few or many, or a class for an expanded clone.

V: TRBV29-1
J: TRBJ2-1
D: .
size: .
CDR3: CSVALGGRNEQFF
DNA: TGCAGCGTCGCCTTGGGGGGGCGGAATGAGCAGTTCTTC

V: TRBV5-4
J: TRBJ2-3
D: .
size: .
CDR3: CASSLGDTQYF
DNA: TGTGCCAGCAGCTTGGGAGATACGCAGTATTTT

V: TRBV28
J: TRBJ2-6
D: .
size: .
CDR3: CASRTGTSGANVLTF
DNA: TGTGCCAGCAGGACCGGGACAAGTGGGGCCAACGTCCTGACTTTC

V: TRBV2
J: TRBJ1-2
D: .
size: .
CDR3: CASSDRENYGYTF
DNA: TGTGCCAGCAGTGATCGGGAGAACTATGGCTACACCTTC

V: TRBV5-8
J: TRBJ1-5
D: .
size: .
CDR3: CASSKTRTSTGNQPQHF
DNA: TGTGCCAGCAGCAAAACTAGGACGTCAACAGGCAATCAGCCCCAGCATTTT

V: TRBV29-1
J: TRBJ2-7
D: TRBD1
size: .
CDR3: CSVVYRQGDEQYF
DNA: TGCAGCGTTGTTTATAGGCAGGGGGACGAGCAGTACTTC

V: TRBV2
J: TRBJ1-2
D: .
size: .
CDR3: CASITGIGYGYTF
DNA: TGTGCCAGCATAACAGGGATCGGCTATGGCTACACCTTC

V: TRBV6-4
J: TRBJ1-1
D: TRBD1
size: medium-sized
CDR3: CASSPGTGGTEAFF
DNA: TGTGCCAGCAGTCCCGGGACAGGGGGCACTGAAGCTTTCTTT

V: TRBV11-3
J: TRBJ2-3
D: TRBD1
size: .
CDR3: CASSFRGTTDTQYF
DNA: TGTGCCAGCAGCTTCAGGGGGACCACAGATACGCAGTATTTT

V: TRBV11-2
J: TRBJ2-7
D: .
size: .
CDR3: CASSLIHEQYF
DNA: TGTGCCAGCAGCTTGATTCACGAGCAGTACTTC

V: TRBV11-2
J: TRBJ2-1
D: .
size: few
CDR3: CASTSGGTEQFF
DNA: TGTGCCAGCACTTCCGGGGGTACTGAGCAGTTCTTC

V: TRBV19
J: TRBJ1-4
D: .
size: .
CDR3: CASSVRVGHEKLFF
DNA: TGTGCCAGTAGTGTCAGGGTCGGCCATGAAAAACTGTTTTTT

V: TRBV28
J: TRBJ2-1
D: .
size: .
CDR3: CASSDYTGSSYNEQFF
DNA: TGTGCCAGCAGTGACTACACAGGGAGCTCCTACAATGAGCAGTTCTTC

V: TRBV30
J: TRBJ2-5
D: .
size: .
CDR3: CAWSPSRIQETQYF
DNA: TGTGCCTGGAGTCCGTCCCGAATTCAAGAGACCCAGTACTTC

V: TRBV4-1
J: TRBJ1-3
D: .
size: .
CDR3: CASSPVWGLEGNTIYF
DNA: TGCGCCAGCAGCCCTGTGTGGGGGTTAGAAGGAAACACCATATATTTT

V: TRBV9
J: TRBJ2-2
D: .
size: .
CDR3: CASSVGSARTGELFF
DNA: TGTGCCAGCAGCGTAGGTTCAGCTAGGACCGGGGAGCTGTTTTTT

V: TRBV10-2
J: TRBJ1-6
D: .
size: .
CDR3: CASSESASRGSYNSPLHF
DNA: TGCGCCAGCAGTGAGTCCGCCTCACGAGGGTCCTATAATTCACCCCTCCACTTT

V: TRBV28
J: TRBJ2-5
D: TRBD2
size: .
CDR3: CASRVPSREETQYF
DNA: TGTGCCAGCAGGGTACCTTCGCGGGAGGAGACCCAGTACTTC

V: TRBV11-2
J: TRBJ1-2
D: .
size: .
CDR3: CASSHRGWGNGYTF
DNA: TGTGCCAGCTCCCATCGCGGCTGGGGAAATGGCTACACCTTC

V: TRBV9
J: TRBJ1-2
D: .
size: .
CDR3: CASSVGEGLGYGYTF
DNA: TGTGCCAGCAGCGTAGGTGAGGGTCTTGGCTATGGCTACACCTTC

V: TRBV19
J: TRBJ1-4
D: TRBD1
size: .
CDR3: CATGETGLNEKLFF
DNA: TGTGCTACGGGGGAGACAGGGCTGAATGAAAAACTGTTTTTT

V: TRBV15
J: TRBJ2-7
D: TRBD1
size: once
CDR3: CATSRDGVQGTEQYF
DNA: TGTGCCACCAGCAGAGATGGGGTACAGGGGACCGAGCAGTACTTC

V: TRBV23-1
J: TRBJ2-1
D: .
size: .
CDR3: CASSQSRNSPRNNEQFF
DNA: TGCGCCAGCAGTCAATCTAGGAACTCCCCTAGGAACAATGAGCAGTTCTTC

V: TRBV9
J: TRBJ2-2
D: .
size: .
CDR3: CASKSISQVPGELFF
DNA: TGTGCCAGCAAGTCTATAAGCCAGGTTCCCGGGGAGCTGTTTTTT

V: TRBV29-1
J: TRBJ2-5
D: .
size: once
CDR3: CSVERGTETQYF
DNA: TGCAGCGTTGAAAGGGGGACCGAGACCCAGTACTTC

V: TRBV18
J: TRBJ1-6
D: TRBD1
size: few
CDR3: CASSRTGDNSPLHF
DNA: TGTGCCAGCTCACGGACAGGGGATAATTCACCCCTCCACTTT

V: TRBV4-1
J: TRBJ1-1
D: .
size: .
CDR3: CASSQEPGKLSEAFF
DNA: TGCGCCAGCAGCCAAGAACCAGGGAAGTTGTCTGAAGCTTTCTTT

V: TRBV2
J: TRBJ2-1
D: .
size: .
CDR3: CASSQGGLAFPNEQFF
DNA: TGTGCCAGCAGTCAAGGGGGGTTAGCTTTTCCCAATGAGCAGTTCTTC

V: TRBV11-2
J: TRBJ2-7
D: TRBD1
size: once
CDR3: CASSTGTGVYEQYF
DNA: TGTGCCAGCAGCACCGGGACAGGGGTGTACGAGCAGTACTTC

V: TRBV27
J: TRBJ1-2
D: .
size: .
CDR3: CASSPLQGGYTF
DNA: TGTGCCAGCAGCCCACTGCAGGGAGGCTACACCTTC

V: TRBV6-1
J: TRBJ1-1
D: .
size: .
CDR3: CASSELAVPKGAFF
DNA: TGTGCCAGCAGTGAATTAGCAGTGCCGAAGGGAGCTTTCTTT

V: TRBV25-1
J: TRBJ1-4
D: .
size: .
CDR3: CASSDRGRGTTNEKLFF
DNA: TGTGCCAGCAGTGATCGGGGCAGGGGAACTACTAATGAAAAACTGTTTTTT

V: TRBV5-1
J: TRBJ1-1
D: .
size: .
CDR3: CASSLRMGRRDRPNTEAFF
DNA: TGCGCCAGCAGCTTGAGGATGGGTAGAAGGGATCGGCCGAACACTGAAGCTTTCTTT

V: TRBV29-1
J: TRBJ2-7
D: .
size: .
CDR3: CSVQAAGKNYEQYF
DNA: TGCAGCGTTCAAGCCGCGGGGAAGAACTACGAGCAGTACTTC

V: TRBV6-5
J: TRBJ2-1
D: .
size: .
CDR3: CASSYNSINSYNEQFF
DNA: TGTGCCAGCAGTTACAACAGTATCAACTCCTACAATGAGCAGTTCTTC

V: TRBV27
J: TRBJ1-2
D: .
size: few
CDR3: CASSLSSEGTGGYTF
DNA: TGTGCCAGCAGTTTATCCTCCGAAGGGACGGGTGGCTACACCTTC